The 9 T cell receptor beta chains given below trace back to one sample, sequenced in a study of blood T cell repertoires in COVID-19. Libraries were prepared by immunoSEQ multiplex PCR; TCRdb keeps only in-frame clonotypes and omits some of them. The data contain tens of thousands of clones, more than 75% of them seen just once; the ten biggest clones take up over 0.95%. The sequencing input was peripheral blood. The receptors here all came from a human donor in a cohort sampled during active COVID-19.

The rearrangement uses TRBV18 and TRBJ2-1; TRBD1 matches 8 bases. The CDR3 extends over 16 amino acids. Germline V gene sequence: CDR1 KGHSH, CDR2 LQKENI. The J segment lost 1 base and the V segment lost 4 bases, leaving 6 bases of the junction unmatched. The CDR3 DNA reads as TGTGCCAGCTCACAGGACAGGGTTGTTTCCTACAATGAGCAGTTCTTC. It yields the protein CASSQDRVVSYNEQFF. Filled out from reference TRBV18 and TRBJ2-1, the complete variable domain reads NAGVMQNPRHLVRRRGQEARLRCSPMKGHSHVYWYRQLPEEGLKFMVYLQKENIIDESGMPKERFSAEFPKEGPSILRIQQVVRGDSAAYFCASSQDRVVSYNEQFFGPGTRLTVL.

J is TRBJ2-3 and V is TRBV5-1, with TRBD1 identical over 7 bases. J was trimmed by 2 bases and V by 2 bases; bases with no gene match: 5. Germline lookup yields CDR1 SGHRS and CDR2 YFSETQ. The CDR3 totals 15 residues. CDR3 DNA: TGCGCCAGCAGCTTCAGGGGGATCCTCACAGATACGCAGTATTTT. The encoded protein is CASSFRGILTDTQYF.

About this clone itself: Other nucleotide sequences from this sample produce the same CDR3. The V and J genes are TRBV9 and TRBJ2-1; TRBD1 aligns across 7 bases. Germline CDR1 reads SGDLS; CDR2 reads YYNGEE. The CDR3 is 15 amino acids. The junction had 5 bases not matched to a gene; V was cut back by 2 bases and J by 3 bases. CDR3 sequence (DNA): TGTGCCAGCAGCGTCGGTGACAGGGACTACAATGAGCAGTTCTTC. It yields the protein CASSVGDRDYNEQFF. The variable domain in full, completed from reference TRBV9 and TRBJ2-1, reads DSGVTQTPKHLITATGQRVTLRCSPRSGDLSVYWYQQSLDQGLQFLIQYYNGEERAKGNILERFSAQQFPDLHSELNLSSLELGDSALYFCASSVGDRDYNEQFFGPGTRLTVL.

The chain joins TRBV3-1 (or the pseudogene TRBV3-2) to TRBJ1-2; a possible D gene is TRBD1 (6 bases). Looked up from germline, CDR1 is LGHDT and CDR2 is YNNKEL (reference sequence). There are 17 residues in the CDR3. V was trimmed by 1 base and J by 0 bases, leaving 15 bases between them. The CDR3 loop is CASSQVGGEGPNYGYTF. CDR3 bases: TGTGCCAGCAGCCAAGTAGGGGGTGAGGGACCTAACTATGGCTACACCTTC.

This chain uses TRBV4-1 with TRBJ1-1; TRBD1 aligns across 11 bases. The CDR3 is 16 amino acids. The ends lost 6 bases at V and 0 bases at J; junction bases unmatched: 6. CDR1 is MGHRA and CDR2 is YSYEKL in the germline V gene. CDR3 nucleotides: TGCGCCAGCAGACTCGGACAGGGGGCAATGAACACTGAAGCTTTCTTT. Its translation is CASRLGQGAMNTEAFF.

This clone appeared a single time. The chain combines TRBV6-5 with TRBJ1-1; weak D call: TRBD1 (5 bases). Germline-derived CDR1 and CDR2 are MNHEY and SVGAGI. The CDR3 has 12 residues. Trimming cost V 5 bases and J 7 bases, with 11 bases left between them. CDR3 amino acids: CASSRAQGEAFF. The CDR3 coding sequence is TGTGCCAGCAGTAGGGCCCAGGGTGAAGCTTTCTTT.

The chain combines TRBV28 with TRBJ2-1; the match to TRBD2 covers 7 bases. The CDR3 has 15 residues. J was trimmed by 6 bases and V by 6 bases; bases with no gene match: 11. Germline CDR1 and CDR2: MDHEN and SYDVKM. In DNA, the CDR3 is TGTGCCAGCAGGGCCGGGACTACTCTGGGCAATGAGCAGTTCTTC. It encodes CASRAGTTLGNEQFF.

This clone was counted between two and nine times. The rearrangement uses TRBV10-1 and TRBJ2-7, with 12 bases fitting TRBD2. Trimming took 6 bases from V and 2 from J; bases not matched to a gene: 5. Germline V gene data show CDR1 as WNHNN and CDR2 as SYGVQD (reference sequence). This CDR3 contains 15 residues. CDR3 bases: TGCGCCAGCAGCCCGAGACTAGCGGGAGCCTACGAGCAGTACTTC. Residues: CASSPRLAGAYEQYF.

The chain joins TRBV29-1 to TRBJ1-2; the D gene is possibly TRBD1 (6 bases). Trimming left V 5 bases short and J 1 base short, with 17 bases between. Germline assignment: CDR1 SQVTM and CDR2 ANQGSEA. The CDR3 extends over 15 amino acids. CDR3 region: CSVSTQGINNYGYTF. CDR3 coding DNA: TGCAGCGTTTCAACACAGGGAATCAATAACTATGGCTACACCTTC.